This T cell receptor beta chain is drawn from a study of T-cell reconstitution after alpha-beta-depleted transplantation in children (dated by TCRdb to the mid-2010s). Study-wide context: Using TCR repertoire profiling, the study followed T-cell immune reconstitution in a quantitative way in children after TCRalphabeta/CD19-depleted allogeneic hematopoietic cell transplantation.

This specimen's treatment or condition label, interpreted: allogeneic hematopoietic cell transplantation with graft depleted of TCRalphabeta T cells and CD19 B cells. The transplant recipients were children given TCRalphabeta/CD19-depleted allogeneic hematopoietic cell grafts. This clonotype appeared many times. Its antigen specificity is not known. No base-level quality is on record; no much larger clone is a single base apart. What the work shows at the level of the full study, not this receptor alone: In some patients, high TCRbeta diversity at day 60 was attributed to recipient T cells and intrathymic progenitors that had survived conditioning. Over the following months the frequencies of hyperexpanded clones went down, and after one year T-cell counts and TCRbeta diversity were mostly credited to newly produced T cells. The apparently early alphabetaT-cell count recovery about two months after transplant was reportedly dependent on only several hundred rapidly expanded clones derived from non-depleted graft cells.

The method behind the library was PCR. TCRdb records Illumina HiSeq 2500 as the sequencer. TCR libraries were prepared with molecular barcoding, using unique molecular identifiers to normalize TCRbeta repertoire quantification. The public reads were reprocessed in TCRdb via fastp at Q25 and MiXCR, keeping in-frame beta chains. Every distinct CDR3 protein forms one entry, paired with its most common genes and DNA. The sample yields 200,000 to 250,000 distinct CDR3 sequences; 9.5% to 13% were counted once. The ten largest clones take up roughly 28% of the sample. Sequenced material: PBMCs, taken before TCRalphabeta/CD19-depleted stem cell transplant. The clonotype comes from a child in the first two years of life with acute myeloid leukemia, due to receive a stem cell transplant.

In nucleotides, the sequence is TGCGCCAGCAGCCGGGACGCAACTGAGGTTACGCAGTATTTT. This is translated as CASSRDATEVTQYF. The rearrangement combines TRBV5-1 with TRBJ2-3; the D gene assignment is perhaps TRBD1 or TRBD2, with each matching 5 bases. Spanning cysteine to phenylalanine, the CDR3 consists of 14 amino acids. This entry keeps only the CDR3 DNA: 42 bases, framed from base 1. According to the germline V gene, CDR1 reads SGHRS and CDR2 reads YFSETQ. The germline ends are 17 bases apart after V is trimmed by 4 bases and J by 8 bases.